This TCR beta chain was sequenced during a study of tumor-infiltrating lymphocytes in localized non-small cell lung cancer. The CDR3 is 14 amino acids. The germline gives CDR1 MNHNS, CDR2 SASEGT. V dropped 4 bases and J dropped 8; count of bases not matched to a gene: 5. Assay used: immunoSEQ multiplex PCR; TCRdb lists only in-frame clones, some missing. The sample lists about 16,000 clones, 69% seen once, with 6.5% in the top ten. Whole-study findings and limits: Different pieces of the same tissue went to different assays, confounding technical variation with intratumor heterogeneity. Compared with uninvolved lung, tumors showed higher T cell infiltration by TCRbeta sequencing. TCR sequencing covered a subset of patients with enough tissue.

As regards this clone: Its antigen is unknown.

The specimen was lung tumor tissue. The chain is built from TRBV6-1 and TRBJ1-2; 12 bases fit TRBD1. The receptor was derived from a human donor with non-small cell lung cancer. CDR3 residues: CASSAGQGAGGYTF. In DNA form, the CDR3 reads TGTGCCAGCAGTGCGGGACAGGGGGCGGGCGGCTACACCTTC.